The rows below give T cell receptor beta chains drawn from one sample of a study of tumor and adjacent non-tumor tissue in lung cancer. TCRdb re-derived calls from the multiplex PCR reads in MiXCR, one entry per CDR3 protein. Among 70,000 to 90,000 distinct CDR3 sequences listed, 77% were seen once. The sequencing sample was made of lung tumor tissue. All receptors come from a woman aged 45-65 years with non-small cell lung cancer. Both conserved end residues are part of each CDR3. D genes are given only for firm matches. The size entry is marked missing in some rows and otherwise reads once, few, many or a size class.

clone_size	d_call	v_call	j_call	cdr3_aa	cdr3_nt
.	TRBD1	TRBV6-1	TRBJ2-4	CAGNWPRTGDLVKNIQYF	TGTGCCGGCAATTGGCCAAGGACAGGAGATCTTGTCAAAAACATTCAGTACTTC
.	TRBD1	TRBV4-1	TRBJ2-6	CASSQDWWTGSSGADVLTF	TGCGCCAGCAGCCAAGATTGGTGGACAGGGAGTTCTGGGGCCGACGTCCTGACTTTC
.	.	TRBV12-3/TRBV12-4	TRBJ1-3	CVSTPSFGDTIYF	TGTGTCAGCACCCCCTCCTTTGGAGACACCATATATTTT
.	TRBD1	TRBV7-2	TRBJ2-5	CASSRDRRETQYF	TGTGCCAGCAGCCGGGACAGGCGGGAGACCCAGTACTTC
once	TRBD2	TRBV23-1	TRBJ2-7	CASSTSDEQYF	TGCGCCAGCAGTACTAGCGACGAGCAGTACTTC
.	.	TRBV11-2	TRBJ2-1	CASRFGSVDNEQFF	TGTGCCAGTAGATTTGGCAGTGTCGACAATGAGCAGTTCTTC
.	.	TRBV10-2	TRBJ2-6	CASSDIAAGTNILTF	TGCGCCAGCAGTGACATTGCTGCGGGGACCAACATCCTGACTTTC
.	.	TRBV4-1	TRBJ2-7	CGGRGKITPYEQYF	TGCGGGGGGAGAGGGAAGATAACTCCATACGAGCAGTACTTC
.	.	TRBV10-2	TRBJ2-7	CASSRGNEQYF	TGCGCCAGCAGTAGGGGTAATGAGCAGTACTTC
.	.	TRBV5-6	TRBJ1-6	CAGSSQVDSPLLF	TGTGCCGGCAGCTCGCAGGTGGATTCACCCCTCCTCTTT
.	.	TRBV12-3/TRBV12-4	TRBJ2-5	CASSGPRDMAILETQYF	TGTGCTAGCAGTGGCCCCCGGGACATGGCGATATTAGAGACCCAGTACTTC
many	TRBD2	TRBV20-1	TRBJ2-4	CSASGDGLAETLAKNIQYF	TGCAGTGCTAGTGGGGACGGACTAGCGGAAACCCTAGCCAAAAACATTCAGTACTTC
.	.	TRBV11-2	TRBJ2-2	CASSLNILTGELFF	TGTGCCAGCAGCTTAAACATACTAACCGGGGAGCTGTTTTTT
.	.	TRBV20-1	TRBJ1-2	CSATIRGFNYGYTF	TGCAGTGCAACAATCAGGGGCTTCAATTATGGCTACACCTTC
.	TRBD2	TRBV12-3/TRBV12-4	TRBJ2-1	CASSFLAGVVSYNEQFF	TGTGCCAGCAGTTTCCTAGCGGGAGTGGTCTCATACAATGAGCAGTTCTTC
once	.	TRBV11-2	TRBJ2-1	CAGSLGVEQFF	TGTGCCGGCAGCTTAGGCGTTGAGCAGTTCTTC
.	TRBD2	TRBV11-1	TRBJ2-2	CANSVAISGSYHTWELFF	TGTGCCAACAGCGTAGCCATCAGCGGGAGTTACCACACCTGGGAGCTGTTTTTT
.	.	TRBV6-5	TRBJ1-1	CASSYGRDEYSEAFF	TGTGCCAGCAGTTACGGCAGGGATGAGTACAGTGAAGCTTTCTTT
.	.	TRBV4-1	TRBJ1-5	CTSSQGDTGNQLQHF	TGCACCAGCAGCCAAGGGGACACGGGCAATCAGCTCCAGCATTTT
many	TRBD1	TRBV30	TRBJ2-7	CAWSVGIRDRGLTDSYEQYF	TGTGCCTGGAGTGTAGGGATTCGGGACAGGGGACTAACGGACTCCTACGAGCAGTACTTC
many	.	TRBV12-3/TRBV12-4	TRBJ1-1	CASSLGEDTEAFF	TGTGCCAGCAGTTTGGGGGAGGACACTGAAGCTTTCTTT
many	.	TRBV5-1	TRBJ2-6	CASSFMSTLISGANVLTF	TGCGCCAGCAGCTTCATGAGCACCCTTATCTCTGGGGCCAACGTCCTGACTTTC
once	.	TRBV6-5	TRBJ2-7	CASSDKESYNEQYF	TGTGCCAGCAGTGACAAGGAATCCTACAATGAGCAGTACTTC
.	.	TRBV6-4	TRBJ2-3	CASSDSSTDTQFF	TGTGCCAGCAGCGACTCGAGCACAGATACGCAGTTTTTT
.	.	TRBV12-3/TRBV12-4	TRBJ2-5	CARSQNSGHPQETQCF	TGTGCCAGGAGTCAGAACTCGGGACACCCACAGGAGACCCAGTGCTTC
.	.	TRBV29-1	TRBJ1-5	CSVVWDGSQHF	TGCAGTGTTGTTTGGGACGGATCCCAGCATTTT
.	TRBD2	TRBV6-5	TRBJ2-3	CVSALFAGATDTQYF	TGTGTCAGCGCCCTGTTCGCGGGAGCAACCGATACGCAGTATTTT
many	TRBD2	TRBV10-2	TRBJ2-2	CASSPSPGTSGKAGELFF	TGCGCCAGCAGTCCTTCCCCCGGGACTAGCGGGAAGGCCGGGGAGCTGTTTTTT
.	TRBD1	TRBV30	TRBJ1-3	CAWSQGAAGNTIYF	TGTGCCTGGAGCCAGGGGGCCGCTGGAAACACCATATATTTT
.	.	TRBV12-3/TRBV12-4	TRBJ1-2	CASSPRDAYGSTF	TGTGCTAGCAGCCCCCGGGACGCCTATGGCTCCACCTTC
.	.	TRBV4-1	TRBJ2-3	CASSQVRDFTDKEYF	TGCGCCAGCAGCCAAGTGAGGGACTTCACAGATAAGGAGTATTTT
.	TRBD1	TRBV29-1	TRBJ2-2	CIVGQGAGELFF	TGCATCGTTGGACAGGGGGCTGGGGAGCTGTTTTTT
.	.	TRBV9	TRBJ2-7	CAISVAPQASSYEQYF	TGTGCCATCAGCGTAGCCCCCCAGGCTAGTAGTTACGAGCAGTACTTC
.	TRBD2	TRBV4-2	TRBJ2-2	CACSLLGRVRTGELFF	TGTGCCTGCAGCCTCTTGGGGAGGGTAAGGACCGGGGAGCTGTTTTTT
.	.	TRBV20-1	TRBJ2-7	CSARDWTDIEQYF	TGCAGTGCTAGAGATTGGACTGATATCGAGCAGTACTTC
.	.	TRBV20-1	TRBJ2-1	CSAREGGEVCYEQFF	TGCAGTGCTAGAGAGGGGGGTGAAGTATGCTATGAGCAGTTCTTC
.	.	TRBV6-5	TRBJ2-5	CASSPLPASFQETQYF	TGTGCCAGCAGTCCTCTCCCGGCCAGCTTCCAAGAGACCCAGTACTTC
.	TRBD1	TRBV6-1	TRBJ2-7	CASSEAVGQGVGEQYF	TGTGCTAGCAGTGAAGCGGTGGGACAGGGGGTAGGCGAGCAGTACTTC
.	.	TRBV10-3	TRBJ2-7	CASRERDSYGRYF	TGTGCCTCCCGGGAGAGGGACTCCTACGGGCGGTACTTC
.	TRBD2	TRBV11-1	TRBJ2-7	CASSPRLAGGLQYF	TGTGCCAGCAGCCCAAGACTAGCGGGAGGGTTGCAGTACTTC
.	.	TRBV5-4	TRBJ1-2	CASSKEFDSYTF	TGTGCCAGCAGCAAGGAGTTTGATAGCTACACCTTC
.	.	TRBV20-1	TRBJ1-5	CSAREGPGYQPQHF	TGCAGCGCTAGAGAGGGTCCAGGGTATCAGCCCCAGCATTTT